This TCR beta chain came from a study of shared clonotypes between healthy human individuals. Overall study findings and caveats: Only a few donors were included, so the genetic and exposure-history diversity represented was limited.

Several immunoSEQ plates held equal portions of the genomic DNA taken from each subset. The method was immunoSEQ multiplex PCR; TCRdb's version includes in-frame clones alone and lacks a portion of them. The table lists around 300,000 clones, roughly 84% of them singletons. In regard to this clone: Its specificity is not known.

Germline values: CDR1 LGHNA, CDR2 YSLEER. The CDR3 contains 17 residues. Deletions cut 0 bases from V and 5 bases from J, with 17 bases between. The receptor comes from a man younger than 35 in good health. The sequenced sample consisted of memory CD8+ T cells sorted from blood. Subset indicated: CD45RO+ cells pooled with CCR7-negative TemRA cells. J is TRBJ1-5 and V is TRBV4-3; D unresolved. In nucleotides, the CDR3 is TGCGCCAGCAGCCAAGATCATAGTAGTGGGTGGGATCAGCCCCAGCATTTT. Amino acids: CASSQDHSSGWDQPQHF.